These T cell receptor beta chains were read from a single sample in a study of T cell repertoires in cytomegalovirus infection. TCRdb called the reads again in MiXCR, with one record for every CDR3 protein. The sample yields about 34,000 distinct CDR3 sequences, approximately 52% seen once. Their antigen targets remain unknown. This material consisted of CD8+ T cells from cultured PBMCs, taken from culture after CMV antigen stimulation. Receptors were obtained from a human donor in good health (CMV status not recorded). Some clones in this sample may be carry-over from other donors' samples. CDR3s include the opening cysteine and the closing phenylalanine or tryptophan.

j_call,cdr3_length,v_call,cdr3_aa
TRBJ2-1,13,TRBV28,CASRPQGGNEQFF
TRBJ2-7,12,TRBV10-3,CAISESFYEQYF
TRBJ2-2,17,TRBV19,CASLPELAEENTGELFF
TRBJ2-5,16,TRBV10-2,CASSDGASGRVETQYF
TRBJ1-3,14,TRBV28,CASTLAMGSNTIYF
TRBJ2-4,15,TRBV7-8,CASSLGTALKNIQYF
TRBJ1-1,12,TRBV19,CASMDASTEAFF
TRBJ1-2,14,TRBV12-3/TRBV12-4,CASSPDRGVFGYTF
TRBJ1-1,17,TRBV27,CASSFGQSPFGNTEAFF
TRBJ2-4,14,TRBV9,CASSVGGDEGIQYF
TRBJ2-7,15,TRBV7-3,CASSLQTGGFYEQYF
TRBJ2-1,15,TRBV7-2,CASSLPRGRENEQFF
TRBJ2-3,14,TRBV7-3,CASSFTGSTDTQYF
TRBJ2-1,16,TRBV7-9,CASSSGTGEAYNEQFF